This T cell receptor beta chain was captured in a study of blood T cell repertoires in COVID-19. On the study more broadly: The analysed material was cDNA or gDNA that came from T cells, B-cell-depleted T cells, or PBMCs.

The cohort comprised adults aged about 18 to 100 years residing in 20 to 30 US areas. V was clipped by 0 bases and J by 5 bases, with 18 bases between them. The CDR3 covers 16 residues. Germline V gene lookup returns CDR1 SGHRS and CDR2 YFSETQ. This clone was observed a handful of times. Measured with immunoSEQ multiplex PCR; TCRdb has only the in-frame clones, and not every one. The table records some 510,000 clones, more than 75% of them present only once. This receptor was taken from a middle-aged woman who had recovered from COVID-19. V and J are TRBV5-1 and TRBJ2-7; perhaps TRBD2 as D (5 bases). Sequencing was performed on PBMCs or T cells enriched from blood (not recorded which). This CDR3 is CASSLGIGGLNNEQYF. The CDR3 DNA is TGCGCCAGCAGCTTGGGAATTGGCGGGCTTAATAACGAGCAGTACTTC.